The sequence of this TCR beta chain was determined in a study of T cell responses to AZD1222 COVID-19 vaccine. In germline, CDR1 is WNHNN, CDR2 SYGVQD (reference sequence). The CDR3 has 17 residues. V trimming: 5 bases; J trimming: 0 bases; junction bases outside the gene matches: 4. Assay: immunoSEQ multiplex PCR; the TCRdb copy retains only in-frame clones and omits some. The profile covers about 120,000 clones, with around 86% appearing a single time and 1.2% taken by the ten largest. A remark on this clone: The antigen is not known.

Broader study findings: Females outnumbered males among donors, who were mostly white British; clonal diversity was possibly underestimated.

The specimen comprised peripheral blood, sampled on day 0 of AZD1222 vaccination. The chain joins TRBV10-1 to TRBJ2-2; 12 bases are shared with TRBD2. This TCR was recovered from an adult in good health. This chain's CDR3 is CASSKGLAGSNTGELFF. In DNA form, the CDR3 reads TGCGCCAGCAGTAAGGGACTAGCGGGTTCGAACACCGGGGAGCTGTTTTTT.